A selection of T cell receptor beta chains follows, all from one sample in a study of cytomegalovirus exposure and HLA in healthy donors. Profiling relied on immunoSEQ multiplex PCR, and the TCRdb table lists in-frame clones only, not all of them. This table holds approximately 140,000 clones, more than 85% found once. Sequencing was done on a sample of PBMCs. All receptors derive from a young man in good health and CMV-seropositive. Each CDR3 is given with its conserved first and last residue. Each record gives: V gene, D gene, clone size, CDR3 length, J gene, CDR3 DNA, CDR3 protein. The D gene is left open where the match is weak. Clone size appears in some rows only: once, few, many, or a class for an expanded clone.

TRBV4-1	TRBD2	.	17	TRBJ2-5	TGCGCCAGCAGCCGATCCGGACTAGCGGGAGGTGGGGAGACCCAGTACTTC	CASSRSGLAGGGETQYF
TRBV6-1	.	.	15	TRBJ2-7	TGTGCCAGCAGCTCCGACAGGCTTCTGGTCTACGAGCAGTACTTC	CASSSDRLLVYEQYF
TRBV6-5	.	few	14	TRBJ2-7	TGTGCCAGCAGTCGGCCGGGGAGGTCTTACGAGCAGTACTTC	CASSRPGRSYEQYF
TRBV6-6	.	once	15	TRBJ1-2	TGTGCCAGCAGTTTGTCACCGGGATTCCCCTATGGCTACACCTTC	CASSLSPGFPYGYTF
TRBV7-2	TRBD2	.	14	TRBJ2-3	TGTGCCAGCAGCTTAGCTGGGAGGGAGGATACGCAGTATTTT	CASSLAGREDTQYF
TRBV6-1	TRBD2	medium-sized	15	TRBJ2-1	TGTGCCAGCAGTTGGACTAGCGGGGACTACAATGAGCAGTTCTTC	CASSWTSGDYNEQFF
TRBV6-1	.	.	11	TRBJ2-7	TGTGCCAGCAGTGGGCAATACGAGCAGTACTTC	CASSGQYEQYF
TRBV18	.	once	15	TRBJ1-4	TGTGCCAGCTCACCCCGAGAGTTGGGGGGGGAAAAACTGTTTTTT	CASSPRELGGEKLFF
TRBV5-4	TRBD1	.	17	TRBJ2-6	TGTGCCAGCAGCTCGCCGACAGGGCTCTCTGGGGCCAACGTCCTGACTTTC	CASSSPTGLSGANVLTF
TRBV5-1	TRBD1	.	13	TRBJ2-7	TGCGCCAGCAGCGGGGGACAGATCTACGAGCAGTACTTC	CASSGGQIYEQYF
TRBV18	.	.	17	TRBJ2-6	TGTGCCAGCTCACCACTGTCAGGGTACTCTGGGGCCAACGTCCTGACTTTC	CASSPLSGYSGANVLTF
TRBV19	TRBD1	.	17	TRBJ1-3	TGTGCCAGTAGTATTTTTCCGGGACAGCTCTCTGGAAACACCATATATTTT	CASSIFPGQLSGNTIYF
TRBV5-1	.	.	15	TRBJ2-1	TGCGCCAGCAGCCCTCGACAGACGACCTACAATGAGCAGTTCTTC	CASSPRQTTYNEQFF
TRBV27	.	.	17	TRBJ1-4	TGTGCCAGCAGTTTCTACCCTCCGGGGTTAACTAATGAAAAACTGTTTTTT	CASSFYPPGLTNEKLFF